One T cell receptor (beta chain) is described in this entry. This clonotype was recorded at least ten times. The specificity of this receptor is unknown. Per-base qualities were not stored, and no clone one base away is much larger. Taken from cysteine to phenylalanine, the CDR3 has 13 residues. The kept DNA is CDR3 alone, 39 bases in frame from the first base. CDR1 and CDR2 are drawn from the germline V gene: SNHLY, FYNNEI. A distance of 11 bases separates the germline ends of V and J, which lose 5 bases and 7 bases respectively. In light of the paper, this sample's time point label describes: persistent/refractory GD, antithyroid drugs over 5 years with positive TRAb. For both TCR sequencing and RNA sequencing, RNA was extracted from PBMCs in TRIzol. Graves' disease was diagnosed according to American Thyroid Association guidelines. Recruitment of patients was carried out at an endocrinology department in Xi'an, China. Each patient gave 9 to 10 milliliters of peripheral blood, collected in an EDTA anticoagulant tube. Ficoll Paque Plus density gradient separation was used to isolate PBMCs, and no further T cell sorting was done. An Agilent 2100 Bioanalyzer and agarose gel were used to check RNA quality, and a NanoDrop 2000 was used to measure RNA concentration.

The data were obtained in a study of regulatory T cells in long-lasting Graves disease (dated by TCRdb to the early 2020s). Concerning the study at large: Persistent Graves' disease meant more than 5 years of antithyroid drug treatment with TSH receptor autoantibodies that stayed positive. Peripheral blood TCR sequencing and RNA sequencing compared persistent Graves' disease patients with newly diagnosed Graves' disease patients. The study took place in China and was registered as a clinical trial. A total of about 33 samples underwent TCR sequencing, from around 13 patients with persistent Graves' disease and 20 or so patients with newly diagnosed Graves' disease. On average, persistent Graves' disease patients in the clinical cohort had been on antithyroid drugs for approximately ten years.

Study-wide findings and limitations: Patients with persistent disease shared more public clonotypes (about 2,900) than newly diagnosed patients did (roughly 970). Peripheral blood alone was examined, since thyroid tissue, which constituted the primary lesion, could not be accessed. Only the TCR beta chain was sequenced and analyzed. Compared with newly diagnosed patients, patients with persistent Graves' disease had lower TCR Shannon entropy and fewer highly expanded clones, which suggests clonal expansion. As a limitation, the authors acknowledged that the small sample size may reduce accuracy. Persistent disease showed preferential use of TRBV28, TRBJ1-2 and TRBJ2-5, whereas newly diagnosed disease favored TRBV20-1 and TRBJ2-1.

Receptors were amplified or captured by multiplex PCR. Sequencing instrument: Illumina HiSeq 4000. CDR3 regions were amplified by Arm-PCR with iRepertoire HTBI primers to construct TCR beta libraries. Gel purification was performed on PCR products prior to sequencing. From the authors' description of their analysis: Gene usage analysis of CDR3 amino acid clonotypes used the approximately 62 TRBV and about 13 TRBJ segments found across samples. COPE and FqMerger were used to merge the filtered high-quality paired reads into contigs. BLAST was used to align contigs to IMGT TRBV, TRBD and TRBJ reference genes, and CDR3 was defined according to IMGT. Any clonotype with a frequency above 0.1% was counted as a highly expanded clone. Shannon entropy was used to measure repertoire diversity, and the Gini coefficient was used to measure V-J evenness. Public clonotypes were defined as clonotypes shared by more than one individual. The raw public reads went through TCRdb reprocessing: fastp at Q25, MiXCR clone calling, in-frame beta chains kept. Rows with a matching CDR3 protein are joined into one entry that keeps the most common DNA and genes. Here the V and J calls rest on TCRdb's processing, not on the authors' analysis. This sample comprises about 400,000 distinct CDR3 sequences, about a fifth of them detected only once. The ten biggest clones cover 20% to 25% of the sample.

The chain is encoded by TRBV2 joined to TRBJ2-2; possibly the D gene is TRBD2, per 5 matching bases. The TCR comes from a female donor with Graves disease. The material was peripheral blood mononuclear cells (PBMCs), obtained when the disease was refractory, from a patient treated with antithyroid drugs. Read as DNA, the sequence is TGTGCCAGCAGTTGGAGGTCCGTCGGGGAGCTGTTTTTT. Translated, it gives CASSWRSVGELFF. Where the CDR3 stops, the reference TRBV2 and TRBJ2-2 genes take over; the full variable domain is EPEVTQTPSHQVTQMGQEVILRCVPISNHLYFYWYRQILGQKVEFLVSFYNNEISEKSEIFDDQFSVERPDGSNFTLKIRSTKLEDSAMYFCASSWRSVGELFFGEGSRLTVL.